Reported below is one TCR beta chain. This entry is derived from a study of cytomegalovirus exposure and HLA in healthy donors. Use of 60 Vbeta and 13 Jbeta primers characterized the PCR. In the authors' methods: In a later analysis, tens of millions of unique TCR beta chains included roughly 11 million shared by two or more donors. The data were produced by immunoSEQ multiplex PCR, yet TCRdb's version contains in-frame clones alone and is incomplete. That table is the source of V, J and clone size, and D and trimming were worked out from the DNA. This sample's clone table lists just over 80,000 clones. Germline V gives CDR1 SGHDT, CDR2 YYEEEE. This CDR3 comprises 13 residues. With 2 bases removed from V and 4 bases from J, the gap between germline ends came to 7 bases.

The genes are TRBV5-6 and TRBJ2-1, with TRBD2 as a possible D gene (5 bases). Sequenced input: PBMCs. The sequence came from a woman aged 25-40 years in good health and CMV-seronegative. The CDR3 nucleotides are TGTGCCAGCAGCTTCAGGACTTACAATGAGCAGTTCTTC. Its translation is CASSFRTYNEQFF. Drawing the rest from reference TRBV5-6 and TRBJ2-1, the complete variable domain is DAGVTQSPTHLIKTRGQQVTLRCSPKSGHDTVSWYQQALGQGPQFIFQYYEEEERQRGNFPDRFSGHQFPNYSSELNVNALLLGDSALYLCASSFRTYNEQFFGPGTRLTVL.